The 6 T cell receptor beta chains listed next were all sequenced from one sample in a study of shared clonotypes between healthy human individuals. Profiled with immunoSEQ multiplex PCR; TCRdb holds only in-frame clones, not every one. The data contain about 640,000 clones, roughly 70% of them singletons. Sequencing was performed on memory CD4+ T cells sorted from blood. Subset of the sample: CD45RA-negative fraction. The receptors derive from a woman aged 25 to 39 in good health.

This clone was detected only a few times. The chain has TRBV28 and TRBJ2-5; tentatively, D is TRBD1 (5 bases). CDR3 length equals 12 residues. Germline V CDR1 and CDR2: MDHEN, SYDVKM. The V end was cut by 7 bases, the J end by 5 bases, with 11 bases between. The CDR3 DNA reads as TGTGCCAGCAACAGACAGAGGGAGACCCAGTACTTC. It yields the protein CASNRQRETQYF.

This sequence joins TRBV18 and TRBJ2-1, with 10 bases matching TRBD1. V lost 3 bases and J lost 7; bases outside the gene matches: 9. This CDR3 comprises 16 residues. Germline loops: CDR1 KGHSH, CDR2 LQKENI. Here the CDR3 reads CASSPISGQGLNEQFF. In DNA, the CDR3 is TGTGCCAGCTCACCTATATCGGGACAGGGGTTGAATGAGCAGTTCTTC.

This clone was seen once. The V gene is TRBV14, the J gene TRBJ2-3; D remains ambiguous. CDR1 and CDR2 from the germline V gene are SGHDN and FVKESK. The ends were cut back, 5 bases at V and 2 bases at J, with 11 bases in the middle. There are 14 residues in the CDR3. CDR3 region: CASSSWKNTDTQYF. The CDR3 DNA reads TGTGCCAGCAGCTCGTGGAAAAACACAGATACGCAGTATTTT.

The rearrangement joins TRBV29-1 to TRBJ2-1; no clear D. The germline gives CDR1 SQVTM, CDR2 ANQGSEA. V was trimmed by 6 bases and J by 4 bases, leaving 4 bases between them. This CDR3 is 10 amino acids long. The CDR3 is CSVQYNEQFF. The CDR3 coding sequence is TGCAGCGTGCAGTACAATGAGCAGTTCTTC.

In its sample, this clone was seen many times. The gene calls are TRBV6-1 and TRBJ2-3, with a tentative D call TRBD2 (6 bases). V lost 4 bases and J lost 6, with 17 bases in between. CDR1 MNHNS and CDR2 SASEGT come from the germline V gene. The CDR3 is 15 amino acids. CDR3 nucleotides: TGTGCCAGCAGTGGGAAAAAGACTAGTAGCGATACGCAGTATTTT. This sequence encodes CASSGKKTSSDTQYF.

Only a few counts were recorded for this clone. This chain uses TRBV5-4 with TRBJ2-5; perhaps TRBD2 as D (5 bases). The V end was cut by 0 bases, the J end by 2 bases, with 8 bases between. In germline, CDR1 is SGHNT, CDR2 YYREEE (reference sequence). CDR3 length: 14 amino acids. This CDR3 reads CASSLVREQETQYF. In DNA, the CDR3 is TGTGCCAGCAGCTTGGTGAGGGAACAAGAGACCCAGTACTTC.